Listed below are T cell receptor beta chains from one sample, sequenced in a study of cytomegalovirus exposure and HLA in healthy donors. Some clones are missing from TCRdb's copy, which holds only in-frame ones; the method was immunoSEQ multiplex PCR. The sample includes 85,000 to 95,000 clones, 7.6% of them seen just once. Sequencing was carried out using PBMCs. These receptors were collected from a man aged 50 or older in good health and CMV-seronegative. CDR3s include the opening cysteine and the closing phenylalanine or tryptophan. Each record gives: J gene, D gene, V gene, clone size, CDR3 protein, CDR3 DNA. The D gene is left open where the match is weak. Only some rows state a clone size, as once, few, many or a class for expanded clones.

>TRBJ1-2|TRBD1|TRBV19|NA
CASRRQGFDGYTF
TGTGCCAGTAGACGACAGGGTTTTGATGGCTACACCTTC
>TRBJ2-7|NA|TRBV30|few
CAWSPKGLMGYEQYF
TGTGCCTGGAGTCCTAAGGGGCTAATGGGCTACGAGCAGTACTTC
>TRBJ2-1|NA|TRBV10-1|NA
CASSESGLDHEQFF
TGCGCCAGCAGTGAGTCGGGGCTCGACCATGAGCAGTTCTTC
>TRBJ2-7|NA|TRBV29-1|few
CSVQRGAGRGQYF
TGCAGCGTCCAACGGGGGGCCGGTCGAGGGCAGTACTTC
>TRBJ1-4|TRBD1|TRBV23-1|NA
CASSQSGRGNEKLFF
TGCGCCAGCAGTCAATCGGGCAGGGGGAATGAAAAACTGTTTTTT
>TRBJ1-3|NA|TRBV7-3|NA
CASSLEGAGSGNTIYF
TGTGCCAGCAGCTTAGAGGGAGCAGGCTCTGGAAACACCATATATTTT
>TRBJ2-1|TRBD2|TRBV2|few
CASAFGTSGRNEQFF
TGTGCCAGTGCTTTCGGGACTAGCGGACGCAATGAGCAGTTCTTC
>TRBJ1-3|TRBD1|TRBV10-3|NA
CAISPSRLTGVSGNTIYF
TGTGCCATCAGTCCCTCCCGACTGACAGGGGTGAGTGGAAACACCATATATTTT
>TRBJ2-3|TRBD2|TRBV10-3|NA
CAISERLAEYTDTQYF
TGTGCCATCAGTGAGCGGCTAGCGGAATACACAGATACGCAGTATTTT
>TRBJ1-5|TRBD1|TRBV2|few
CASSGPGTGGNQPQHF
TGTGCCAGCAGTGGCCCCGGGACAGGGGGCAATCAGCCCCAGCATTTT
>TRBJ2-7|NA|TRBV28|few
CASSPGHSRSYEQYF
TGTGCCAGCAGTCCGGGACACTCAAGATCCTACGAGCAGTACTTC
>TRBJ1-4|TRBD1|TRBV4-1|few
CASSLGQGTTNEKLFF
TGCGCCAGCAGCCTGGGACAGGGGACAACTAATGAAAAACTGTTTTTT
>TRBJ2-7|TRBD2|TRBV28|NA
CASSRLAGIYEQYF
TGTGCCAGCAGTCGACTAGCGGGAATCTACGAGCAGTACTTC
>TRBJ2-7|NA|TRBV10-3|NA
CAISGGKTTYEQYF
TGTGCCATCAGTGGAGGGAAAACTACCTACGAGCAGTACTTC
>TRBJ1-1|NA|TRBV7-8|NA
CASSLGIPTMGGTEAFF
TGTGCCAGCAGCTTAGGAATACCCACAATGGGGGGAACTGAAGCTTTCTTT
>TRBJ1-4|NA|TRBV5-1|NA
CASSPDGNNEKLFF
TGCGCCAGCAGTCCCGACGGGAATAATGAAAAACTGTTTTTT
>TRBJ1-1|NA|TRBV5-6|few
CASSLPVRAEAFF
TGTGCCAGCAGCTTGCCGGTCCGGGCTGAAGCTTTCTTT
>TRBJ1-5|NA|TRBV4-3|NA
CASSQGRVGNQPQHF
TGCGCCAGCAGCCAAGGACGGGTTGGCAATCAGCCCCAGCATTTT
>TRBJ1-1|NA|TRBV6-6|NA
CASSSGTSLNTEAFF
TGTGCCAGCAGTAGCGGGACATCCTTAAACACTGAAGCTTTCTTT
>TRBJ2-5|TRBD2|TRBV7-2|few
CASSQGLIAGGQETQYF
TGTGCCAGCAGCCAAGGGCTAATAGCGGGGGGCCAAGAGACCCAGTACTTC
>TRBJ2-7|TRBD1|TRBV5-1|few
CASSPDRGGYEQYF
TGCGCCAGCAGCCCGGACAGGGGCGGCTACGAGCAGTACTTC
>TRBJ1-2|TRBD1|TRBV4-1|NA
CASSQEQGYGYTF
TGCGCCAGCAGCCAAGAACAGGGGTATGGCTACACCTTC
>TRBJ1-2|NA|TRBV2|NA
CASRGEGGNYGYTF
TGTGCCAGCCGCGGAGAGGGGGGGAACTATGGCTACACCTTC
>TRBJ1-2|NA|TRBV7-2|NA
CASTTAWGDYGYTF
TGTGCCAGCACCACCGCGTGGGGGGACTATGGCTACACCTTC
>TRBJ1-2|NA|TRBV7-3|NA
CASSPTGPEGYTF
TGTGCCAGCAGCCCGACAGGACCGGAGGGCTACACCTTC
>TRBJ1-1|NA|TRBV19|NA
CASSFGALNTEAFF
TGTGCCAGTAGTTTTGGGGCCCTGAACACTGAAGCTTTCTTT
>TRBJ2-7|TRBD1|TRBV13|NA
CASSLLRGLSSYEQYF
TGTGCCAGCAGCTTATTGAGGGGGCTAAGCTCCTACGAGCAGTACTTC
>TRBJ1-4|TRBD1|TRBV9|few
CASSVAGGTGGFEKLFF
TGTGCCAGCAGCGTAGCCGGAGGGACAGGGGGATTTGAAAAACTGTTTTTT
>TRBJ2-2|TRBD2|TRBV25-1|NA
CASPGREENTGELFF
TGTGCCAGCCCGGGGCGGGAGGAGAACACCGGGGAGCTGTTTTTT
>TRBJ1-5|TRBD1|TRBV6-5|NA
CASSPQGEQPQHF
TGTGCCAGCAGTCCCCAGGGGGAACAGCCCCAGCATTTT
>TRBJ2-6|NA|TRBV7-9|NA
CASSWELGSSSGANVLTF
TGTGCCAGCAGCTGGGAGTTAGGTTCGAGCTCTGGGGCCAACGTCCTGACTTTC
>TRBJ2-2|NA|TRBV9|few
CASSVVSGGYTGELFF
TGTGCCAGCAGCGTAGTGTCCGGGGGATACACCGGGGAGCTGTTTTTT
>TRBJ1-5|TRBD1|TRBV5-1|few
CASSPDGTGNQPQHF
TGCGCCAGCAGCCCAGACGGGACAGGCAATCAGCCCCAGCATTTT
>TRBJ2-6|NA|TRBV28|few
CASRQGRSGANVLTF
TGTGCCAGCAGACAGGGCCGATCTGGGGCCAACGTCCTGACTTTC
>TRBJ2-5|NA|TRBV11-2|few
CASSSTLDSIQETQYF
TGTGCCAGCAGCTCCACCCTAGACAGTATCCAAGAGACCCAGTACTTC
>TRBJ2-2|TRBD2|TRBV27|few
CASSLSRGGAGTGELFF
TGTGCCAGCAGTTTATCTCGCGGGGGGGCGGGAACCGGGGAGCTGTTTTTT
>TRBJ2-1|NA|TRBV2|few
CASSGGTPPSYNEQFF
TGTGCCAGCAGTGGAGGGACACCTCCCTCCTACAATGAGCAGTTCTTC
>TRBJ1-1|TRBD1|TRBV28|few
CASRTTGGTEAFF
TGTGCCAGCAGGACGACAGGGGGCACTGAAGCTTTCTTT
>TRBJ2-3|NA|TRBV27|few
CASRMTGTDTQYF
TGTGCCAGCAGGATGACGGGGACAGATACGCAGTATTTT
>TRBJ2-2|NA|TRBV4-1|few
CASSQDLGLAGELFF
TGCGCCAGCAGCCAAGATTTGGGGCTGGCCGGGGAGCTGTTTTTT
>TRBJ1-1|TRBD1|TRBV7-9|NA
CASSFGQGVYTEAFF
TGTGCCAGCAGCTTCGGACAGGGGGTGTACACTGAAGCTTTCTTT
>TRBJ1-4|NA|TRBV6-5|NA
CASKSGQNEKLFF
TGTGCCAGCAAATCAGGACAGAATGAAAAACTGTTTTTT
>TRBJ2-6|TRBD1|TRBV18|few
CASSPGQGRTGANVLTF
TGTGCCAGCTCACCAGGACAGGGGAGGACTGGGGCCAACGTCCTGACTTTC
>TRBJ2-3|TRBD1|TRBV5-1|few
CASSGGQGTQYF
TGCGCCAGCAGCGGTGGACAGGGTACGCAGTATTTT
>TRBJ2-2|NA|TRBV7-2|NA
CASSLADLDTGELFF
TGTGCCAGCAGCTTAGCGGACTTGGACACCGGGGAGCTGTTTTTT
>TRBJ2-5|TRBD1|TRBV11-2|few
CASESQDRGLETQYF
TGTGCCAGCGAATCCCAGGACAGGGGGTTGGAGACCCAGTACTTC
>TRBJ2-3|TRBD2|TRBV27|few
CASSLLTSGSGDTQYF
TGTGCCAGCAGTTTATTAACTAGCGGGAGTGGAGATACGCAGTATTTT
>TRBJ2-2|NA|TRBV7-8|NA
CASSRQNTGELFF
TGTGCCAGCAGCCGACAAAACACCGGGGAGCTGTTTTTT
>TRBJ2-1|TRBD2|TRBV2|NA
CASARTSGRVSEQFF
TGTGCCAGCGCAAGGACTAGCGGGAGGGTGAGTGAGCAGTTCTTC
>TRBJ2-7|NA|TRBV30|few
CAWSQSTDRLRDF
TGTGCCTGGAGCCAATCAACAGACAGGCTGAGGGACTTC
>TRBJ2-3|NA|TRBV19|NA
CASKVGGGNTQYF
TGTGCCAGTAAGGTTGGAGGGGGCAATACGCAGTATTTT
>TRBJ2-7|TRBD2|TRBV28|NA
CASTAAGDINEQYF
TGTGCCAGCACCGCAGCGGGAGATATCAACGAGCAGTACTTC
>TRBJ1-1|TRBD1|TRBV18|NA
CASSPQTGTVNTEAFF
TGTGCCAGCTCACCACAGACCGGGACAGTGAACACTGAAGCTTTCTTT
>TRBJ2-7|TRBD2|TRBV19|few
CASSSGKADEQYF
TGTGCCAGTTCTAGCGGGAAGGCAGACGAGCAGTACTTC